Detailed here is one TCR beta chain. The specificity of this receptor is unknown. Receptors were amplified or captured by the immunoSEQ multiplex PCR assay. A mixture of 60 forward primers for TCR Vbeta segments and 13 reverse primers for TCR Jbeta segments was used in the multiplex PCR. The CDR3 region of rearranged TCR beta genes was amplified from genomic DNA by a multiplex PCR assay. On the Illumina HiSeq System, the amplified TCR beta libraries were sequenced as 87-base-pair reads. Processing in the source paper ran as follows. Across the roughly 640 repertoires, a later analysis counted tens of millions of unique TCR beta chains, roughly 11 million of which were shared by at least two donors. A nearest-neighbor algorithm error-corrected the raw reads and collapsed the reads into unique sequences, merging closely related sequences to remove PCR and sequencing errors. CDR3 sequences were aligned to IMGT reference sequences to assign V, D and J gene segments. For a sequence to be retained, at least a six-nucleotide match to both a V gene segment and a J gene segment was required. Rearrangements were classified as productive when the CDR3 lacked stop codons and remained in frame with V and J, and all other rearrangements were classified as non-productive. Following IMGT convention, CDR3 was defined as the stretch from the second conserved V-encoded cysteine up to the conserved J-encoded phenylalanine. In an earlier analysis of approximately 500 of the donors, sequences lacking an unambiguous match to a single V gene segment were excluded. In an earlier analysis of around 600 of the donors, V segments were called functional above 56.7% productive rearrangements and were called segregating when the between-donor standard deviation exceeded 5%. A statistical classification framework was built to diagnose cytomegalovirus status from the catalog of TCR beta chain sequences. A later analysis assigned V and J genes by comparing TCR nucleotide sequences with IMGT/GENE-DB human TR gene sequences. Using the TCRdist pipeline, a later analysis assigned CDR3 sequences along with most-parsimonious VDJ recombination scenarios. A later analysis defined each TCR beta chain by its CDR3 amino acid sequence plus V-gene family, and excluded reads lacking a unique V-gene family. As a way to deal with suspected cross-contamination and a sequencing artifact, a later analysis dropped 450 to 700 nucleotide sequences that were highly shared and had low generation probability. In a later analysis, a clonal expansion index for each public chain was calculated from normalized within-repertoire ranks of inferred template counts. In a later analysis, generation probabilities were computed using a VDJ recombination model fitted to out-of-frame rearrangements, and the results were checked against IGoR. In a later analysis, hypergeometric tests were used to score TCR-TCR, TCR-HLA and TCR-CMV co-occurrence, with a repertoire-size bias correction applied to TCR pairs. False discovery rates were estimated in a later analysis by permuting HLA or CMV assignments 20 times. A later analysis grouped co-occurring TCRs with DBSCAN, adding TCRdist sequence similarity when clustering within HLA-allele-positive subsets. Repertoires with fewer than 30,000 or more than 120,000 public chains, plus five repertoires with anomalous nucleotide sharing, were excluded from co-occurrence clustering. TCRdb re-hosts the immuneACCESS table, in-frame sequences only. Its copies lack some clones; in the studies checked, an unresolved V gene accounts for under half of them, and the cause for the rest is not known. V and J calls and clone size follow that table, whereas D and trimming were derived from the DNA. The table for this sample lists more than 95,000 clones. The leading ten clones occupy under 3.5% of the sample.

This sample is drawn from a study of cytomegalovirus exposure and HLA in healthy donors (dated by TCRdb to 2016 to 2017). Looking at the study overall: According to an earlier analysis of 550 to 750 of the donors, roughly 180 million T cells yielded roughly 110 million unique TCR beta sequences and more than 250 Gb of sequence data. Around 300 gigabases of sequencing data and tens of millions of unique TCR sequences were included in an early release covering roughly 700 HLA-typed donors. The genetic ancestry cluster associated with self-reported Caucasian donors included 81% of the roughly 400 genotyped donors. The study aimed to test whether cataloging public T cell receptors could reveal signatures of past pathogen exposure. Using immunosequencing, the study profiled T cell repertoires from around 680 subjects and related those repertoires to cytomegalovirus serostatus. Besides the first cohort of around 670 subjects, a separate validation cohort made up of 90 to 150 different subjects was used. High-throughput TCR immunosequencing, statistical association of individual TCRs with disease status, and machine learning were combined to predict cytomegalovirus infection status. To study patterns of TCR occurrence, a later analysis re-analyzed previously published TCR beta repertoires from around 670 donors and added high-resolution HLA genotyping. In the later analysis, no new phenotypic data were used to find candidate immune exposures; instead, reliance was placed on TCR beta sequences and their occurrence across donors. An earlier analysis of 587 of the donors used high-throughput TCR beta sequencing to judge whether each TCR beta V gene segment behaved as functional or pseudogenic. Donor age, sex, ethnicity and CMV serostatus were compiled alongside the repertoire data. In a later genetic analysis, genome-wide SNP genotypes for about 60% of the 666 donors were used, and that subset was treated as a discovery cohort. All discovery cohort repertoires had been generated using a single sequencing platform. Both class I and class II loci were covered by HLA typing, at four-digit resolution. The number of donors typed differed by locus, with 629-630 for A, B, C, DRB1 and DQB1, 522 for DQA1, 600 to 610 for DPA1, and about 450 for DPB1. A handful of DR-DQ haplotypes were treated as single units for association and clustering because of strong linkage in the cohort. On average, around 200,000 unique TCR beta nucleotide sequences were sequenced per donor among 398 genotyped donors of the cohort, with around 19% of those sequences being non-productive.

The cohort was made up of about 670 healthy bone marrow donors. Cohort members were all nominally healthy when sampled, although unrecorded immune exposures were likely present. The donor was CMV seronegative and was included in the group of 352 seronegative cohort members. A peripheral blood sample was provided by each donor, and peripheral blood mononuclear cells were used for TCR beta sequencing. Genomic DNA was extracted from the blood cell samples with the Qiagen DNeasy Blood Extraction Kit. Overall study outcomes, separate from this receptor: According to the authors, the approach could potentially be generalized to other disease states and immunological phenotypes. A later analysis found that HLA-associated TCR beta chains were more clonally expanded and had lower generation probabilities than equally common non-associated chains. For the cohort, immune exposure information was limited to CMV serostatus. Because HLA typing was unavailable for some donors at each locus, only the typed subset was used in association tests. Because counts were too low, about 18 rarely observed V segments, including chromosome 9 orphons, were left out of the earlier analysis of approximately 500 of the donors. Compared with the approximately 670-donor mean, donors in an Asian-associated ancestry cluster had fewer N-insertions in productive TCRs, according to a later genetic analysis. In a later analysis, the rate of TCR association differed among HLA loci, with DRB1 alleles having the most associated TCRs and HLA-C alleles having the fewest. In the study, roughly 160 TCR beta chains were listed as associated with cytomegalovirus. A later genetic analysis associated a missense DCLRE1C variant with V-gene and J-gene trimming of TCR beta chains, and an independent cohort replicated the association. In an earlier analysis of around 500 of the donors, most TCR beta V segments appeared in productive rearrangements about 87% or about 30% of the time, broadly matching IMGT annotations. Assigning TCR associations to individual alleles was difficult when HLA alleles, especially DR and DQ, strongly co-occurred. Presence/absence analyses assumed roughly uniform sequencing depth across donors, an assumption that may not hold. A further reported finding was that TCR beta sequences accurately predicted the HLA-A and HLA-B alleles for most subjects in the first cohort. The cohort was sequenced for TCR beta chains only, and without alpha or paired-chain data the features that could be detected were limited. According to a later analysis, most CMV-associated TCR beta chains appeared to be HLA-restricted, and the HLA associations seemed to be driven largely by CMV exposure. In vitro tests confirmed that a few of the cytomegalovirus-associated TCR beta chains recognize cytomegalovirus antigens. Linkage disequilibrium might explain the correlated functional status among segregating V segments, but an unknown experimental factor could not be ruled out. Specific HLA alleles were associated with some 15,000 TCR beta sequences at a false discovery rate of 0.05 in a later analysis. In a later analysis, several top co-occurrence clusters were reported to appear linked to parvovirus B19, influenza, CMV and Epstein-Barr virus. Across donors, most TCR sequences were observed very rarely, whereas some public TCRs were present in many individuals. In both the original and validation cohorts, the classifier was reported to diagnose cytomegalovirus status with high specificity and sensitivity. A group of highly shared sequence variants was considered likely to be a technical artifact of the sequencing pipeline.

The receptor comes from a man aged 25 to 40 in good health and CMV-seronegative. Sequencing was performed on PBMCs.

The sequenced DNA: TGTGCCAGCAGTTTGCCGGGACTTGGGTCCTACGAGCAGTACTTC. Its protein product is CASSLPGLGSYEQYF. The rearranged segments are TRBV28 and TRBJ2-7; tentative D gene TRBD2, with 6 bases matching. CDR1 is given as MDHEN and CDR2 as SYDVKM, both from the germline V gene. The CDR3, cysteine through phenylalanine, is 15 amino acids long. Just the 45-base CDR3 DNA is kept, in frame starting at base 1. A distance of 13 bases separates the germline ends of V and J, which lose 3 bases and 1 base respectively.